Given below is one T cell receptor beta chain in context. Ten or more counts support this clonotype. It lacks a known antigen. Base qualities are not at hand, and no much larger clone is one base apart. These data come from a study of T cells in Graves' hyperthyroidism and ophthalmopathy (dated by TCRdb to between 2017 and 2020). About the study as a whole: Peripheral blood was collected at initial diagnosis, before any treatment. Following sampling, methimazole starting at 30 mg daily was given to hyperthyroidism patients, and high-dose intravenous methylprednisolone was given to ophthalmopathy patients. The approximately 100 discovery patients were divided at random into training and test sets in a 7:3 ratio. The study also compared thyroid tissue and blood T-cell repertoires from over 5 Graves' hyperthyroidism patients. The paper reports TCR Vbeta CDR3 sequencing of some 140 peripheral blood samples: approximately 43 ophthalmopathy, fewer than 80 hyperthyroidism and about 17 progressor patients. Prospective prediction of ophthalmopathy was tested in an independent validation cohort consisting of 18 to 20 hyperthyroidism patients and some 17 patients who later progressed to ophthalmopathy. TCR V-J signatures able to tell the groups apart were searched for in a discovery cohort of some 100 patients, of whom approximately 40 had Graves' ophthalmopathy and around 58 had stable Graves' hyperthyroidism. Overall study outcomes, separate from this receptor: Most expanded thyroid clonotypes (frequency above 0.001) were also found in blood, which suggests that blood repertoires may mirror thyroid immune responses. A model built on a 13 V-J signature distinguished ophthalmopathy from stable hyperthyroidism, reaching 85% to 90% sensitivity and 81% to 83% specificity in cross-validation and 80%/75% in testing. During validation, the model predicted progression to ophthalmopathy a median of around six months ahead of onset, with approximately 71% sensitivity and less than 85% specificity. No statistical method was used to fix the sample size in advance, and group allocation was not hidden from the investigators.

The TCR beta CDR3 regions were amplified from the RNA transcripts. A first-round RT-PCR of the TCR CDR3 used the HTBI primer set with the Qiagen OneStep RT-PCR kit. Libraries were constructed in a second round of multiplex PCR, after which size selection and purification were performed. Sequencing of the libraries was done on an Illumina HiSeq2000 using paired-end 100 bp reads. The source study handled its data this way. SOAPnuke was used to process the raw data, throwing out any read that contained adapters or uncalled bases, had a mean Phred below 15, or lacked an exact constant-primer or identifier match. High-quality paired reads were merged with COPE v1.2.5, and unique nucleotide sequences were defined as clonotypes. MiTCR v1.1 was used to align clonotypes to the IMGT TRBV, TRBD and TRBJ reference segments. Only V-J combinations with frequency above 0.0001, covering about 99% of repertoires, were analysed. A TCS score was defined as the ratio between F50 (clonal expansion) and ExV (chaos), using BLOSUM62-based TCRdist between CDR3 peptides within each V-J. Welch's t-statistics and random forest reduced 514 V-J features to under 15, which were used in a naive Bayes classifier (R e1071). Starting from the raw public reads, TCRdb applied fastp trimming at Q25, assembled clones with MiXCR and retained in-frame beta chains. Every entry covers one CDR3 protein and lists the most common genes and DNA from its rows. TCRdb, not the original authors, processed these V and J calls. Recorded for this sample are under 400,000 distinct CDR3 sequences; 16% of them occurred a single time. The ten largest clones take up roughly 33% of the sample.

Stable Graves' hyperthyroidism was defined as no progression to ophthalmopathy during 18 months of follow-up. The hyperthyroidism patients were between 18 and 65 years old and newly diagnosed, with a disease duration of less than 2 months. The study excluded patients with uncontrolled infections, other autoimmune diseases, pregnancy or lactation. Diagnoses relied on clinical symptoms, serum thyroxine and TRAb, thyroid ultrasound and orbital computed tomography. Ficoll-Paque density gradient centrifugation was used to isolate PBMCs from approximately 10 ml of fresh peripheral blood. Total RNA was extracted with Trizol reagent, and quality was checked on an Agilent 2100 Bioanalyzer. V ends up 4 bases short and J 6 bases short, with an unmatched junction base count of 4. As encoded in the germline V gene, CDR1 is KGHDR while CDR2 is SFDVKD. Including the terminal cysteine and phenylalanine, the CDR3 comprises 15 residues. Only CDR3 DNA is held: 45 bases, read in frame from base 1.

This sequence originates from a man aged 25 to 40 with Graves' hyperthyroidism. The V and J genes are TRBV24-1 and TRBJ2-2; 10 middle bases align to TRBD2. Sequencing was done on a sample of blood. The sequenced DNA: TGTGCCACCAGTGAGACCGGGACTAGCGCCGGGGAGCTGTTTTTT. Its translation reads: CATSETGTSAGELFF.